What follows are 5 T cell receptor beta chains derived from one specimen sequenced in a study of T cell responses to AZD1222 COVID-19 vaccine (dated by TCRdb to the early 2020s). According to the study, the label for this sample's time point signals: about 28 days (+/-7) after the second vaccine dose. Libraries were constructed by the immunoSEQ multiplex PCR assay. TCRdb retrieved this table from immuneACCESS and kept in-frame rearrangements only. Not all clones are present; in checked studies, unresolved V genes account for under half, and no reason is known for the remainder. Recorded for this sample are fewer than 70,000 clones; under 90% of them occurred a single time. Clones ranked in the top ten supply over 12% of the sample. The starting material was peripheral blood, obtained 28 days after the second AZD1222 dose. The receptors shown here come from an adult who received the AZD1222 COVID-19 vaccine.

CDR3 nucleotides: TGCGCCAGCAGCTTGCCCGACAATGAGCAGTTCTTC. It codes for CASSLPDNEQFF. J is TRBJ2-1 and V is TRBV5-1; D remains unclear. With 1 base removed from V and 5 bases from J, the gap between germline ends came to 4 bases. The CDR3 is 12 amino acids. Germline lookup yields CDR1 SGHRS and CDR2 YFSETQ.

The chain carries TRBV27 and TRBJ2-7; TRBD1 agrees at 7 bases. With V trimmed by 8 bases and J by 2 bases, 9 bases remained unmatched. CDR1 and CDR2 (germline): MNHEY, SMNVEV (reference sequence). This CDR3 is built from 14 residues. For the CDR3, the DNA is TGTGCCAGCCGACGATATACAGGGGCCTACGAGCAGTACTTC. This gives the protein CASRRYTGAYEQYF.

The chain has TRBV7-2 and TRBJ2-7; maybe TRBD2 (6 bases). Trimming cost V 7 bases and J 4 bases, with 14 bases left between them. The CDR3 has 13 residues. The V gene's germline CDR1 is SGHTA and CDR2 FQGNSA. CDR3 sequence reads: CASTPDGGYEQYF. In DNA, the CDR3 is TGTGCCAGCACCCCGGACGGGGGATACGAGCAGTACTTC.

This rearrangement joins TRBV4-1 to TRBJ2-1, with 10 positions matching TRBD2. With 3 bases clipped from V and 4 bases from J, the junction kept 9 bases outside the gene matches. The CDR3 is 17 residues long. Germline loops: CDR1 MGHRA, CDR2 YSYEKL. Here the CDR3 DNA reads TGCGCCAGCAGCCAGGCTAGGATGGGACTAGCGTACAATGAGCAGTTCTTC. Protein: CASSQARMGLAYNEQFF.

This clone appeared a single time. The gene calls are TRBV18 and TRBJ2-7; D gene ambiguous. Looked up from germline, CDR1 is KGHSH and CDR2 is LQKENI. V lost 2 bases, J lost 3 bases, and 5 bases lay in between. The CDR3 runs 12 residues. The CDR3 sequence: CASSPSLYEQYF. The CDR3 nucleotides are TGTGCCAGCTCACCATCCCTCTACGAGCAGTACTTC.